This T cell receptor beta chain was observed in a study of blood T cells in healthy people across ages. A second PCR of roughly 7 to 11 cycles used a sample-barcoded 5' primer and a J-beta primer mix. TCRdb re-analysed the 5' RACE reads in MiXCR, keeping a single row per CDR3 protein. The sample carries about 1.6 million distinct CDR3 sequences, 30% to 40% recorded once. A note on this clonotype: Its target is unknown.

Broader study findings: Diversity of TCR beta per million T cells declined in a roughly linear way with age.

This CDR3 contains 13 residues. The V gene lost 6 bases and the J gene lost 7 bases, with 10 bases spanning the gap. Germline CDR1 and CDR2: SNHLY and FYNNEI. This clonotype originated in a woman aged 25 to 39 in good health. The chain recombines TRBV2 with TRBJ1-6; D is uncertain. The sequenced material came from blood. CDR3 sequence: CASRRDENSPLHF. The CDR3, as DNA: TGTGCCAGCAGGAGAGATGAGAATTCACCCCTCCACTTT.